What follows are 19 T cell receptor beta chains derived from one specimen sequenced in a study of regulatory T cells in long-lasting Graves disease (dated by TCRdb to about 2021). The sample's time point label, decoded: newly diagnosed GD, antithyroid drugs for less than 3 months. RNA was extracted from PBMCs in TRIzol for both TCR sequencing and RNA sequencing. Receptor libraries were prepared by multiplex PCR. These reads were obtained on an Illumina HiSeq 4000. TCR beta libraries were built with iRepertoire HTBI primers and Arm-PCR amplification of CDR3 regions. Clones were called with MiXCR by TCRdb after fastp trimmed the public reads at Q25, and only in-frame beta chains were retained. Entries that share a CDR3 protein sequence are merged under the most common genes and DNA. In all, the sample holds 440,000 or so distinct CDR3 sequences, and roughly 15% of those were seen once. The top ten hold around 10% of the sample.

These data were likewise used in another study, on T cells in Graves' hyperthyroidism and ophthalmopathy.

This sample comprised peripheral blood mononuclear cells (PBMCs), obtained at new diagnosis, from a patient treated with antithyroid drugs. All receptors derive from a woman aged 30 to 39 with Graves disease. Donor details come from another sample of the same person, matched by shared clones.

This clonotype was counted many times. The CDR3 nucleotides are TGTGCCAGCAGTTTACCAAAGGGAGCTAACTATGGCTACACCTTC. Translation gives CASSLPKGANYGYTF. The chain uses TRBV12-3 or TRBV12-4 and TRBJ1-2; D unclear. V was cut by 2 bases and J by 0 bases, with 10 bases left in between. CDR3 length: 15 residues.

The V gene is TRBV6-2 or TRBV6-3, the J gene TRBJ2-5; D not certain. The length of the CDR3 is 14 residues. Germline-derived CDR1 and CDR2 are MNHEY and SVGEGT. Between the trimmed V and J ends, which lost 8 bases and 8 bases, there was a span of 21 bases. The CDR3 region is CASGVLDYLDTQYF. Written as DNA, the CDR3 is TGTGCCAGCGGTGTGCTCGATTATCTAGATACCCAGTACTTC.

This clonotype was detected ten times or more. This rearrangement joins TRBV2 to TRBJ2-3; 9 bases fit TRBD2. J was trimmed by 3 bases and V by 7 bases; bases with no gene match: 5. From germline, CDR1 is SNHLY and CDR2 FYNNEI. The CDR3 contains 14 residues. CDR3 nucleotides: TGTGCCAGCAAGGAAGCGGGAGGAACAGATACGCAGTATTTT. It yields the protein CASKEAGGTDTQYF.

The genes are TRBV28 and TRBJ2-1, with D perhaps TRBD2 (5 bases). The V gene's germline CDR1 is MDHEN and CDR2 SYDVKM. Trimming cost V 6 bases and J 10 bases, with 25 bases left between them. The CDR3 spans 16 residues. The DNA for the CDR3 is TGTGCCAGCAGGGATCGGGGTCTAGGGAGCTCCTACGAGCAGTTCTTC. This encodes CASRDRGLGSSYEQFF.

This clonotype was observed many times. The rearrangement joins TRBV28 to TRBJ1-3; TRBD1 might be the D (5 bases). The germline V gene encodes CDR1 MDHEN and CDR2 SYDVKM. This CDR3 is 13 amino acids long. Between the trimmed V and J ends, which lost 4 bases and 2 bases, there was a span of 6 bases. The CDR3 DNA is TGTGCCAGCAGTTGGGGGACTGGAAACACCATATATTTT. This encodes CASSWGTGNTIYF.

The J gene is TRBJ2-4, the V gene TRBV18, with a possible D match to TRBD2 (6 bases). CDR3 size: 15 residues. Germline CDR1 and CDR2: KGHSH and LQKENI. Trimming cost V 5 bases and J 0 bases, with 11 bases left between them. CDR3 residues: CASSGGVLAKNIQYF. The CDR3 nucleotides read TGTGCCAGCTCAGGAGGGGTCTTAGCCAAAAACATTCAGTACTTC.

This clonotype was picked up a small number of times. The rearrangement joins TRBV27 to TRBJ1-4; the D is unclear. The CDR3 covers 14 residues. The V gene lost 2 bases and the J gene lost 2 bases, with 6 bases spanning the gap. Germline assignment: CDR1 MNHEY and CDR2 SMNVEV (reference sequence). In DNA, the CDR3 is TGTGCCAGCAGTTTAAGCTGGACTAATGAAAAACTGTTTTTT. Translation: CASSLSWTNEKLFF.

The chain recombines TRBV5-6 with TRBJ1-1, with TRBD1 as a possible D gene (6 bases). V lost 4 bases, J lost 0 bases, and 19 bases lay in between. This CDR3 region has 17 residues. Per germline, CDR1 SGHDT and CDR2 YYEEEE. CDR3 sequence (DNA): TGTGCCAGCAGCCTGGGGGGGCAGGTGGGGATGAACACTGAAGCTTTCTTT. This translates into CASSLGGQVGMNTEAFF.

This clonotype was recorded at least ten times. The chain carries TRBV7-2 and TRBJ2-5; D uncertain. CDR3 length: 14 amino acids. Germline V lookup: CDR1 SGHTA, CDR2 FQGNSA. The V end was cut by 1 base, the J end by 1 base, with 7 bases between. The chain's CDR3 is CASSLEQRQETQYF. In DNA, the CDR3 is TGTGCCAGCAGCTTAGAACAGCGCCAAGAGACCCAGTACTTC.

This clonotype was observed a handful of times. Here the CDR3 reads CASSQVRDYLTGTGELFF. The DNA of the CDR3 is TGCGCCAGCAGCCAAGTACGGGACTACCTAACCGGGACCGGGGAGCTGTTTTTT. The chain carries TRBV4-3 and TRBJ2-2; 7 bases align to TRBD2. CDR3 length: 18 amino acids. J was trimmed by 5 bases and V by 1 base; bases with no gene match: 13. In germline, CDR1 is LGHNA, CDR2 YSLEER.

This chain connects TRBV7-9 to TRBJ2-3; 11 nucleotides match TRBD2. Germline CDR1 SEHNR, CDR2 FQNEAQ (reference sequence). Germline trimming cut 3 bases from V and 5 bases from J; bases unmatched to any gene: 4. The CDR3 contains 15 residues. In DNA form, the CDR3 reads TGTGCCAGCAGCTTGACTAGCGGGACGGGAGATACGCAGTATTTT. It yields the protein CASSLTSGTGDTQYF.

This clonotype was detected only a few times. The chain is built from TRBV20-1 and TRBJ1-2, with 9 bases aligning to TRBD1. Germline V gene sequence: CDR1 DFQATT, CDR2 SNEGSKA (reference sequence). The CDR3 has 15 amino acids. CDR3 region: CSVDGLQGAGYGYTF. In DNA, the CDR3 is TGCAGCGTTGATGGATTACAGGGGGCGGGCTATGGCTACACCTTC.

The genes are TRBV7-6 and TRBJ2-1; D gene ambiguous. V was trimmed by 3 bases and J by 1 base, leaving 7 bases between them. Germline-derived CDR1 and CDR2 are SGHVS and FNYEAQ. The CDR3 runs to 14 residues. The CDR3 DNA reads TGTGCCAGCAGCTTCGGTAATTCCTACAATGAGCAGTTCTTC. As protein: CASSFGNSYNEQFF.

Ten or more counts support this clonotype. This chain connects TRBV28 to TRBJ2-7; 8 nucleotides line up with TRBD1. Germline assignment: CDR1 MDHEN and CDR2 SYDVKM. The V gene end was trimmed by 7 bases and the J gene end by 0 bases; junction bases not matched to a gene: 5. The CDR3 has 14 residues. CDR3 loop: CASTTGGSSYEQYF. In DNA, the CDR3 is TGTGCCAGCACTACAGGGGGTTCCTCCTACGAGCAGTACTTC.

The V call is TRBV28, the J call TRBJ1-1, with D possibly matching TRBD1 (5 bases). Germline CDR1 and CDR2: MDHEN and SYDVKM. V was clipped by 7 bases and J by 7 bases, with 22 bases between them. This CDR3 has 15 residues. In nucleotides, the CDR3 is TGTGCCAGCACGGAGGCGGGCCCAGGGAACTTTGAAGCTTTCTTT. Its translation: CASTEAGPGNFEAFF.

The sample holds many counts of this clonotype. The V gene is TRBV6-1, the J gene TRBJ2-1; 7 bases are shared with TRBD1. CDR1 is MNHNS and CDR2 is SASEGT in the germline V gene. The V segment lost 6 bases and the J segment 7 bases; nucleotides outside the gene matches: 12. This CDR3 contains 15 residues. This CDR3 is CASSDYRQGSNEQFF. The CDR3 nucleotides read TGTGCCAGCAGCGATTATCGACAGGGATCAAATGAGCAGTTCTTC.

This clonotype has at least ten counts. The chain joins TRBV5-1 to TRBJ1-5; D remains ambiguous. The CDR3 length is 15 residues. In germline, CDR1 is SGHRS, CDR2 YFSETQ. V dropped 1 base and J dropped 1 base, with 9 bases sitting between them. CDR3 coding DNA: TGCGCCAGCAGCTTGACGGCGGGAAGCAATCAGCCCCAGCATTTT. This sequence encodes CASSLTAGSNQPQHF.

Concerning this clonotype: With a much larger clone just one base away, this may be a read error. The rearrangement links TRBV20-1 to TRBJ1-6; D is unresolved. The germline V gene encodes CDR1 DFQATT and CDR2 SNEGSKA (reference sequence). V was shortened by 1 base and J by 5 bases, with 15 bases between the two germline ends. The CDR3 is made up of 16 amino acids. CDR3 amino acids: CSARVRSGLNNSPLHF. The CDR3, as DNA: TGCAGTGCTAGAGTACGCTCTGGCCTCAATAATTCACCCCTCCACTTT.

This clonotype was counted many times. The chain's CDR3 is CASSHPLTASYEQYF. The CDR3 bases are TGTGCCAGCAGCCACCCATTGACAGCTTCCTACGAGCAGTACTTC. V is TRBV7-9 and J is TRBJ2-7, with D possibly being TRBD1 (5 bases). Germline CDR1 is SEHNR and CDR2 is FQNEAQ (reference sequence). The CDR3 has 15 amino acids. The V end lost 5 bases, the J end lost 1 base, and 15 bases lay between the germline ends. The whole variable domain, filled in from reference TRBV7-9 and TRBJ2-7, reads DTGVSQNPRHKITKRGQNVTFRCDPISEHNRLYWYRQTLGQGPEFLTYFQNEAQLEKSRLLSDRFSAERPKGSFSTLEIQRTEQGDSAMYLCASSHPLTASYEQYFGPGTRLTVT.